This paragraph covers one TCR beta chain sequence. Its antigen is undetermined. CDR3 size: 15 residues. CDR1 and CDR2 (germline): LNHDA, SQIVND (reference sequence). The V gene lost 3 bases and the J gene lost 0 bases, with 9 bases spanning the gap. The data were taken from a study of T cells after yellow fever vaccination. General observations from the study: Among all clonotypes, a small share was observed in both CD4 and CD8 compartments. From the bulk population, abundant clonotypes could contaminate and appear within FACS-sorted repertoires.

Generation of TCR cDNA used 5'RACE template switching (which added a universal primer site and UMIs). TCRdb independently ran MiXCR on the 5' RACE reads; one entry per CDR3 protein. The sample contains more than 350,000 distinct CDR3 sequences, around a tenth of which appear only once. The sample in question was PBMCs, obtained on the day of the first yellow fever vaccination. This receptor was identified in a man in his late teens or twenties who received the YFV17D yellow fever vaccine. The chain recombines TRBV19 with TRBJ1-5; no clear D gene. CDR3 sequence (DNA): TGTGCCAGTAGTATTCTTCACAATAGCAATCAGCCCCAGCATTTT. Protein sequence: CASSILHNSNQPQHF.